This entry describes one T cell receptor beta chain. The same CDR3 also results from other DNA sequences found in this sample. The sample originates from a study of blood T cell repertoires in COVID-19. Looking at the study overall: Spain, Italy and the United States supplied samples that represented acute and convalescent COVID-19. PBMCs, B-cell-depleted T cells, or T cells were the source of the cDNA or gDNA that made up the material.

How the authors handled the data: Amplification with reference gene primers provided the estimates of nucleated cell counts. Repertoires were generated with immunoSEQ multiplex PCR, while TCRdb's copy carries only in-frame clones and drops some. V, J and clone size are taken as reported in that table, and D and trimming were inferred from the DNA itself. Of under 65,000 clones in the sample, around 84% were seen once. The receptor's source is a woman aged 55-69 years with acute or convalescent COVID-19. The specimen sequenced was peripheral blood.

CDR3 protein: CASSLSGQGYTF. The CDR3 region has the DNA TGTGCCAGCAGTTTATCTGGGCAGGGCTACACCTTC. This chain connects TRBV12-3 or TRBV12-4 to TRBJ1-2; D remains ambiguous. The V end was cut by 2 bases, the J end by 8 bases, with 9 bases between. CDR3 length: 12 amino acids.